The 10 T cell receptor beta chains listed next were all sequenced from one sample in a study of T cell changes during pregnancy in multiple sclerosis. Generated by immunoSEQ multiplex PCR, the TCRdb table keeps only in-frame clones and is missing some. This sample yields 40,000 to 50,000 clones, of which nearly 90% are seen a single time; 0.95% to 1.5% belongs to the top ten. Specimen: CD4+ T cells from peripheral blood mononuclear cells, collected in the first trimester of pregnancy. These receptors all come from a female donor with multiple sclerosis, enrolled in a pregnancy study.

The CDR3 loop reads CASSPRENEQFF. CDR3 DNA sequence: TGTGCCAGCTCACCTCGGGAGAATGAGCAGTTCTTC. The chain is built from TRBV18 and TRBJ2-1, with D tentatively TRBD2 (6 bases). In germline, CDR1 is KGHSH, CDR2 LQKENI. The CDR3 loop spans 12 amino acids. V gave up 3 bases and J gave up 7 bases, with 7 bases separating them. Variable domain in full (rest from reference TRBV18 and TRBJ2-1): NAGVMQNPRHLVRRRGQEARLRCSPMKGHSHVYWYRQLPEEGLKFMVYLQKENIIDESGMPKERFSAEFPKEGPSILRIQQVVRGDSAAYFCASSPRENEQFFGPGTRLTVL.

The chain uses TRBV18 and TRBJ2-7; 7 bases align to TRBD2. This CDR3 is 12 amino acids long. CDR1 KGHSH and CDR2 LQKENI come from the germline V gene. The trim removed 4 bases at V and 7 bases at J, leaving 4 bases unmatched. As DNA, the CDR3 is TGTGCCAGCTCACTGGCGGGAGAAGAGCAGTACTTC. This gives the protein CASSLAGEEQYF.

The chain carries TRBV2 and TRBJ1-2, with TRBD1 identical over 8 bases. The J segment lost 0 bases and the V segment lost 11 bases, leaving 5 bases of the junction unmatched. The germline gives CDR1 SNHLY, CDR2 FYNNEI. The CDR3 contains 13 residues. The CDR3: CAGDRGSNYGYTF. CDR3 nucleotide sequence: TGTGCCGGCGACAGGGGATCTAACTATGGCTACACCTTC.

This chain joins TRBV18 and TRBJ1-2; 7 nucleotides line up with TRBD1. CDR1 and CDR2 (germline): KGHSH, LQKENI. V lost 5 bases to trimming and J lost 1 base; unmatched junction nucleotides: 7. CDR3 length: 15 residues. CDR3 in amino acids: CASSSAGQINYGYTF. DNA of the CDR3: TGTGCCAGCTCATCCGCGGGACAGATTAACTATGGCTACACCTTC.

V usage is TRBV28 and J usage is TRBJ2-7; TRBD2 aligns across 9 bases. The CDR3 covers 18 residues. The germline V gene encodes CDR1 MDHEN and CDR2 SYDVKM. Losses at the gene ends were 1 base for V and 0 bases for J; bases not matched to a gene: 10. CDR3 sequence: CASSLYPPSGVSSYEQYF. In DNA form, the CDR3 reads TGTGCCAGCAGTTTATACCCCCCTAGCGGGGTAAGCTCCTACGAGCAGTACTTC.

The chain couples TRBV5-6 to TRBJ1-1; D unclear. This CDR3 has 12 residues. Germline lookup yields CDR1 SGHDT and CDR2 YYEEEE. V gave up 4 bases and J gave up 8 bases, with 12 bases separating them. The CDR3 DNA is TGTGCCAGCAGCCCGAGGCTCCGGGAAGCTTTCTTT. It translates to CASSPRLREAFF.

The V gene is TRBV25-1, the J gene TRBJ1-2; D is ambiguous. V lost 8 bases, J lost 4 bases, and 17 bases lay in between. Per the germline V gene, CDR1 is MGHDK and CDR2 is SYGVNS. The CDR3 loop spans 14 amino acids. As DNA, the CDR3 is TGTGCCAGCCCTTCCCCCGGGTGGTCCTATGGCTACACCTTC. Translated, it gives CASPSPGWSYGYTF.

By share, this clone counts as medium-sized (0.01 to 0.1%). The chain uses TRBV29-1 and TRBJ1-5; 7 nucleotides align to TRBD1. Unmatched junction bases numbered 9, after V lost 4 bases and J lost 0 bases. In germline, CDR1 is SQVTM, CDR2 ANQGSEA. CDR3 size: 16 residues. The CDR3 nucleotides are TGCAGCGTTGCCCAGGGGGTAGGTAATAGCAATCAGCCCCAGCATTTT. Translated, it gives CSVAQGVGNSNQPQHF.

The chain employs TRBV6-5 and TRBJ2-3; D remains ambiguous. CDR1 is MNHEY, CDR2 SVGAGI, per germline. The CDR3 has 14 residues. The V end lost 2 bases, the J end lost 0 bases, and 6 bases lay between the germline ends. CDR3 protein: CASSYRSSTDTQYF. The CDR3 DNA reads TGTGCCAGCAGTTACCGGAGTAGCACAGATACGCAGTATTTT.

CDR3 bases: TGTGCCAGTAGTATAAAGGGTTTGAGGGGAGCGGGTATCTACGAGCAGTACTTC. Translating it yields CASSIKGLRGAGIYEQYF. The rearrangement joins TRBV19 to TRBJ2-7; a possible D gene is TRBD2 (6 bases). V lost 2 bases and J lost 3, with 23 bases in between. Germline CDR1 reads LNHDA; CDR2 reads SQIVND (reference sequence). The CDR3 loop spans 18 amino acids.